This is a list of T cell receptor beta chains from one sample in a study of blood T cells in healthy people across ages. A single record per CDR3 protein comes from TCRdb applying MiXCR to the 5' RACE reads. The table includes about 970,000 distinct CDR3 sequences, around 54% detected once. Sequencing was carried out using blood. The receptors shown here come from a woman aged 55-75 years in good health. The CDR3 runs from the conserved cysteine through the conserved F or W. A D gene is named only where the DNA matches it firmly. The size field is filled for only some rows; it gives once, few, many or a size class.

d_gene	abundance	v_gene	j_gene	CDR3nt	CDR3aa
TRBD1	-	TRBV7-9	TRBJ2-7	TGTGCCAGCAGCTGGGAACAGGGGAGCATCTACGAGCAGTACTTC	CASSWEQGSIYEQYF
-	once	TRBV27	TRBJ2-1	TGTGCCAGCAGTCCGAGGTCCGTGGGTTCCAATGAGCAGTTCTTC	CASSPRSVGSNEQFF
-	-	TRBV7-2	TRBJ1-2	TGTGCCAGCAGCTCCCGTCTTGGTGGCTACACCTTC	CASSSRLGGYTF
-	-	TRBV7-2	TRBJ2-7	TGTGCCAGCAGTCTACTCGGGGAGAACTCCTACAATGAGCAGTACTTC	CASSLLGENSYNEQYF
TRBD2	few	TRBV6-6	TRBJ2-3	TGTGCCAGCAGTTCCGGGACTAGCGACACAGATACGCAGTATTTT	CASSSGTSDTDTQYF
-	-	TRBV5-4	TRBJ2-7	TGTGCCTACGGATCAGGGGAAACCTACGAGCAGTACTTC	CAYGSGETYEQYF
-	-	TRBV14	TRBJ2-7	TGTGCCAGCAGCCCCTCGAAGGTCAACGAGCAGTACTTC	CASSPSKVNEQYF
-	few	TRBV5-1	TRBJ2-3	TGCGCCAGCAGTGGGGCAGTAAGCACAGATACGCAGTATTTT	CASSGAVSTDTQYF
-	-	TRBV11-2	TRBJ2-6	TGTGCCAGCAGCTTAGCCCGAAGGGGTGGGGCCAACGTCCTGACTTTT	CASSLARRGGANVLTF
-	-	TRBV7-2	TRBJ2-3	TGTGCCAGCAGCCGCGGGACCCAAGGGATGGATACGCAGTATTTT	CASSRGTQGMDTQYF
TRBD2	-	TRBV7-2	TRBJ2-5	TGTGCCAGCAGCTCCGTAGCCGCGGGAGAGGGGACCCAGTACTTC	CASSSVAAGEGTQYF
-	few	TRBV9	TRBJ1-4	TGTGCCAGCAGTCGCGGGCCACCGGATGAAAAACTGTTTTTT	CASSRGPPDEKLFF
-	-	TRBV4-2	TRBJ2-5	TGTGCCAGCAGCCAAGACGGAAAGGGAGACGAGACCCAGTACTTC	CASSQDGKGDETQYF
-	-	TRBV20-1	TRBJ2-3	TGCAGTGCTAGAGAGTCCCCAGGGATATTGAGTGCAGATACGCAGTATTTT	CSARESPGILSADTQYF
TRBD2	many	TRBV4-1	TRBJ2-7	TGCGCCAGCAGCCAAGAGTCAGCGGGAGCAATTTACGAGCAGTACTTC	CASSQESAGAIYEQYF
TRBD1	few	TRBV6-5	TRBJ2-3	TGTGCCAGCAGTGGACAGGGCGCCCGAACAGATACGCAGTATTTT	CASSGQGARTDTQYF
-	few	TRBV4-1	TRBJ1-2	TGCGCCAGCAGCCAAGTTAAGGGGCGAGATGGCTACACCTTC	CASSQVKGRDGYTF
-	-	TRBV5-1	TRBJ1-2	TGCGCCAGCAGCATCGGGCAGGGGATAGATGGCTACACCTTC	CASSIGQGIDGYTF
-	-	TRBV27	TRBJ2-7	TGTGCCAGCAGTTTGAGGCCCGACAGTTACGAGCAGTACTTC	CASSLRPDSYEQYF
-	-	TRBV20-1	TRBJ2-3	TGCAGTGCTAGACAGGTCCCGGATACGCAGTATTTT	CSARQVPDTQYF
TRBD2	few	TRBV6-2/TRBV6-3	TRBJ2-7	TGTGCCAGCCGGGAAGCGGGGCCATACGAGCAGTATTTC	CASREAGPYEQYF
TRBD2	-	TRBV4-1	TRBJ2-7	TGCGCCAGCAGCCTTCTTCCGGGACTAGCCCTTTCCTACGAGCAGTACTTC	CASSLLPGLALSYEQYF
-	-	TRBV6-1	TRBJ2-7	TGTGCCAGCAGTGGTACTAGTCGTAAAGAGGCCCAGTACTTC	CASSGTSRKEAQYF
TRBD2	-	TRBV28	TRBJ2-1	TGTGCCAGCAGACCTACTAGCGGGAGTTCGGATGAGCAGTTCTTC	CASRPTSGSSDEQFF
TRBD2	-	TRBV28	TRBJ2-3	TGTGCCACCGAACCGACTAGCGGGAGGGCCACAGATACGCAGTATTTT	CATEPTSGRATDTQYF
-	-	TRBV12-3/TRBV12-4	TRBJ1-1	TGTGCCAGCAGTTTTCGGAAACTGAACACTGAAGCTTTCTTT	CASSFRKLNTEAFF
-	-	TRBV25-1	TRBJ1-4	TGTGCCAGCAGTGAACCAGCCGGGAAACTGTTTTTT	CASSEPAGKLFF
-	few	TRBV2	TRBJ2-7	TGTGCCAGCTTGGAAGACAGGATTTTCTACGAGCAGTACTTC	CASLEDRIFYEQYF
-	-	TRBV6-6	TRBJ2-1	TGTGCCAGCAGTTACCCGTCTAGGCAGCAGAACAATGAGCAGTTCTTC	CASSYPSRQQNNEQFF
TRBD1	few	TRBV12-3/TRBV12-4	TRBJ2-7	TGTGCCAGCAGTCCCCCGGACAGGGGGCCTTACGAGCAGTACTTC	CASSPPDRGPYEQYF
TRBD2	-	TRBV20-1	TRBJ2-7	TGCAGTGCCAGTATTAGCGGGAGGGACTACGAGCAGTACTTC	CSASISGRDYEQYF
-	many	TRBV29-1	TRBJ2-4	TGCAGCGTTCATGACACGCTAGCCAAAAACATTCAGTACTTC	CSVHDTLAKNIQYF
-	few	TRBV29-1	TRBJ2-5	TGCAGCGCTTGCGCAGAGGCGGAGACCCAGTACTTC	CSACAEAETQYF
-	-	TRBV20-1	TRBJ2-7	TGCAGTCAAGTAAATACAGGGACCTACGAGCAGTACTTC	CSQVNTGTYEQYF
-	-	TRBV11-2	TRBJ2-7	TGTGCCAGCACCAGGGTTTCCTACGAGCAGTACTTC	CASTRVSYEQYF
TRBD1	-	TRBV12-3/TRBV12-4	TRBJ1-5	TGTGCCAGCAGTTGGACAGGGCCCGCGGATCAGCCCCAGCATTTT	CASSWTGPADQPQHF
-	-	TRBV5-1	TRBJ2-3	TGCGCCAGCAGCTTGGTTCGAACAGGGTCGGGTAGCACAGATACGCAGTATTTT	CASSLVRTGSGSTDTQYF
-	-	TRBV6-2/TRBV6-3	TRBJ2-2	TGTGCCAGCAGTTACTCGCGGCGGGAGAACACCGGGGAGCTGTTTTTT	CASSYSRRENTGELFF
TRBD2	few	TRBV29-1	TRBJ2-3	TGCAGCGTTGAAGACCCTAGCGGGAGAGAGGCAGATACGCAGTATTTT	CSVEDPSGREADTQYF
-	few	TRBV12-3/TRBV12-4	TRBJ2-5	TGTGCCAGCAGTACGCGGGACAGTGGAGGGTCGGAGACCCAGTACTTC	CASSTRDSGGSETQYF
-	-	TRBV28	TRBJ2-5	TGTGCCAGCAGTCGACCGATCCAAGAGACCCAGTACTTC	CASSRPIQETQYF
-	-	TRBV20-1	TRBJ1-1	TGCAGTGCTAGAGATTGGCCTGAAGCTTTCTTT	CSARDWPEAFF
TRBD2	-	TRBV29-1	TRBJ2-3	TGCAGCGTTGACAGGACTAGCGGGGGAGTGCAGTATTTT	CSVDRTSGGVQYF
TRBD1	many	TRBV29-1	TRBJ1-2	TGCAGCTTCCGGACAGGGGGCCTGGAGGGCTACACCTTC	CSFRTGGLEGYTF
TRBD2	-	TRBV5-1	TRBJ2-7	TGCGCCAGCAGAGACAGCGGGACAGGGCGACTAGCGGGAGGATACGAGCAGTACTTC	CASRDSGTGRLAGGYEQYF
-	-	TRBV7-9	TRBJ2-5	TGTACCAGCTCCAGGGGGGGTGGAGAGACCCAGTACTTC	CTSSRGGGETQYF
TRBD1	-	TRBV9	TRBJ1-2	TGTGCCAGCAGCCTGGGACAGACGATTGCCTACTATGGCTACACCTTC	CASSLGQTIAYYGYTF
-	few	TRBV10-3	TRBJ2-3	TGTGCCATCAGTGAGGACACAGATACGCAGTATTTT	CAISEDTDTQYF
TRBD2	-	TRBV7-2	TRBJ2-3	TGTGCCAGCAGCTTGGGGCCGCCGGGGGGTACGCAGTATTTT	CASSLGPPGGTQYF
-	-	TRBV3-1	TRBJ2-5	TGTGCCAGCAGCAAAGGGACACGTCAAGAGACCCAGTACTTC	CASSKGTRQETQYF
TRBD2	-	TRBV12-3/TRBV12-4	TRBJ2-7	TGTGCCAGCAGTCGTCAAGGGGCCTCCGGGAGGGAGCAGTACTTC	CASSRQGASGREQYF
TRBD2	few	TRBV2	TRBJ2-3	TGTGCCAGCACTAGCGGGCGTACGCAGTATTTT	CASTSGRTQYF
TRBD2	-	TRBV19	TRBJ2-3	TGTGCCAGTAGTATAGATCCTACTCGACTAGCGGGAGGCCCCACAGATACGCAGTATTTT	CASSIDPTRLAGGPTDTQYF
-	-	TRBV18	TRBJ2-5	TGTGCCAGCTCACCCCCTCAAGGACAGCCGTACCAAGAGACCCAGTACTTC	CASSPPQGQPYQETQYF
-	few	TRBV20-1	TRBJ2-7	TGCAGTGCAGCAACTAGCTCGGCCTACGAGCAGTACTTC	CSAATSSAYEQYF
TRBD1	-	TRBV29-1	TRBJ2-7	TGCAGCGTACTTCCGGGACAGGGGATTAGTGAGCAGTACTTC	CSVLPGQGISEQYF